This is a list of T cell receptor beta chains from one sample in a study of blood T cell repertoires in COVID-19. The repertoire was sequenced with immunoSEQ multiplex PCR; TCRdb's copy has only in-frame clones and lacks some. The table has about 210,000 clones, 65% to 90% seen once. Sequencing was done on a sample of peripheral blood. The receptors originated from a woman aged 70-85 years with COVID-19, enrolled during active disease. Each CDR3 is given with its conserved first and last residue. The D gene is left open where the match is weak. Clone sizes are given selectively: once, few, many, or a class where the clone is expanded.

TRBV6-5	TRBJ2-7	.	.	TGTGCCAGCAGTAGTCCGGGAACCTACGAGCAGTACTTC	CASSSPGTYEQYF
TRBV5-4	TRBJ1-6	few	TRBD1	TGTGCCAGCAGCCCAGGGACAGTAGGCTCACCCCTCCACTTT	CASSPGTVGSPLHF
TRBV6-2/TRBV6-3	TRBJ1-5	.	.	TGTGCCAGCAGTTACGCACAGGAGATCGGCCCCCAGCATTTT	CASSYAQEIGPQHF
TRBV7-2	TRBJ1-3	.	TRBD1	TGTGCCAGCAGCCCATACGGGACAGGGCTATCCGGAAACACCATATATTTT	CASSPYGTGLSGNTIYF
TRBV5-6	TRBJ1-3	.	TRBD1	TGTGCCAGCGCAGACCTACAGGGGAACACCATATATTTT	CASADLQGNTIYF
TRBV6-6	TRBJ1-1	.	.	TGTGCCAGCAGTCATCCGGGACAGAACACTGAAGCTTTCTTT	CASSHPGQNTEAFF
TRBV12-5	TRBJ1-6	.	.	TGTGCTAGTGGTTTGGCCCGAGGGGGGGGATCCCCCTTTAATTCACCCCTCCACTTT	CASGLARGGGSPFNSPLHF
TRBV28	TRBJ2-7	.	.	TGTGCCAGCAGGACGATAGGGGTCTACGAGCAGTACTTC	CASRTIGVYEQYF
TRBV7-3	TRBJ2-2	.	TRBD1	TGTGCCAGCAGCCGATCCGGGACAGACACCGGGGAGCTGTTTTTT	CASSRSGTDTGELFF
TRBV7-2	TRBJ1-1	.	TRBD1	TGTGCCAGCAGCGGACAGGGACACACTGAAGCTTTCTTT	CASSGQGHTEAFF
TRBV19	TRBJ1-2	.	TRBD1	TGTGCCAGTAGTATAACAGGGGGCGCATCTAACTATGGCTACACCTTC	CASSITGGASNYGYTF
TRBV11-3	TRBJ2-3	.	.	TGTGCCAGCAGCCGAGACCACGGGGATACGCAGTATTTT	CASSRDHGDTQYF
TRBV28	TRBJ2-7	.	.	TGTGCCAGCAGTTTCCAGGGCCTCTCCTACAAGCAGTACTTC	CASSFQGLSYKQYF
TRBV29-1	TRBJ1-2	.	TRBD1	TGCAGCGTTGAAGGGCTACCCGGGACAGGGCAGGCCTATGGCTACACCTTC	CSVEGLPGTGQAYGYTF
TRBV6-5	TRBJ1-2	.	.	TGTGCCAGCAGAATACTTGACTCAGGGGACTATGGCTACACCTTC	CASRILDSGDYGYTF
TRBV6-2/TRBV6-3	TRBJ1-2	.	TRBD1	TGTGCCAGCAGTTATCGGGTAGGGGGCTCAGGAGGCTACACCTTC	CASSYRVGGSGGYTF
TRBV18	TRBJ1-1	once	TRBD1	TGTGCCAGCTCACCACGGGACAGGGGAACGGGCACTGAAGCTTTCTTT	CASSPRDRGTGTEAFF
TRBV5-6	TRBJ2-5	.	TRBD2	TGTGCCAGCAGCCGGGGGACTAGCGGGAGTATAGGAGAGACCCAGTACTTC	CASSRGTSGSIGETQYF
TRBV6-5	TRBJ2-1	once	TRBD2	TGTGCCAGCAGTTACAGGGCTAGCGGTTACAATGAGCAGTTCTTC	CASSYRASGYNEQFF
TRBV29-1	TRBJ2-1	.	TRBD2	TGCAGCGTTGATGGTTCCGGGACTAGCGGTATATATGAGCAGTTCTTC	CSVDGSGTSGIYEQFF
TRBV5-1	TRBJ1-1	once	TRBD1	TGCGCCAGCAGCTTAATCTCTACAGGGGAAACGGTCTTT	CASSLISTGETVF
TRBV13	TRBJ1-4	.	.	TGTGCCAGCAGCCTCCGGTCGGGGGGCGGTAATGAAAAACTGTTTTTT	CASSLRSGGGNEKLFF
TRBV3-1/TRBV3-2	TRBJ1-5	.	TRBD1	TGTGCCAGCAGCCAAGGTTTTGGACAGGCAAGCAATCAGCCCCAGCATTTT	CASSQGFGQASNQPQHF
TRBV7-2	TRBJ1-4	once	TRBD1	TGTGCCAGCAGCCCCGGGACAGCCGAAAAACTGTTTTTT	CASSPGTAEKLFF
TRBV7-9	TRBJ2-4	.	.	TGTGCCAGCAGCAAGGAGTCCCGGGACACGGAGTTC	CASSKESRDTEF